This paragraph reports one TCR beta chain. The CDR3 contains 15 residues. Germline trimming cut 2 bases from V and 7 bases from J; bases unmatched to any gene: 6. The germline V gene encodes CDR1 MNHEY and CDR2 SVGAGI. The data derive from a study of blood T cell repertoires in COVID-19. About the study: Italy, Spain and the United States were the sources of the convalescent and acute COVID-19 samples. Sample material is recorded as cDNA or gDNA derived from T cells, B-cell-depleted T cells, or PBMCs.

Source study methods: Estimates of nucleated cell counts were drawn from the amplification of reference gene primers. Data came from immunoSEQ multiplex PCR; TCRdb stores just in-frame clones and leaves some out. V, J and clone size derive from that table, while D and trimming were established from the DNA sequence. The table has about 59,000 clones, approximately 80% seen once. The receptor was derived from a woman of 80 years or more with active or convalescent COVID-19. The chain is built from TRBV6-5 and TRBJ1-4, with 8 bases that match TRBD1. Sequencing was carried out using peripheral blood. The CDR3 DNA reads TGTGCCAGCAGTTACCTCCAGGGGGCGTCTGAAAAACTGTTTTTT. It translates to CASSYLQGASEKLFF.